The 13 T cell receptor beta chains listed next were all sequenced from one sample in a study of synovial regulatory T cells in juvenile arthritis. Clones were sequenced by immunoSEQ multiplex PCR, and TCRdb holds only the in-frame ones, with some missing. The table for this sample gives approximately 7,100 clones. Sample: Treg cells from blood. Subset: remaining (HLA-DR-negative) circulating blood Treg cells. These receptors were collected from a donor younger than 35 with juvenile idiopathic arthritis.

This chain uses TRBV5-1 with TRBJ1-2; TCRdb returns TRBD1, unconfirmable since there is no DNA. The CDR3 sequence is 13 residues long. No nucleotide data were recorded. Germline CDR1 SGHRS, CDR2 YFSETQ. The CDR3 region is CASSPGTAYGYTF.

V gene TRBV6-1 combines with J gene TRBJ2-7; with no DNA, the TCRdb D assignment of TRBD1 cannot be verified. This CDR3 is 15 amino acids long. A DNA sequence was not provided. Germline CDR1 and CDR2: MNHNS and SASEGT. CDR3: CASSADRGRIYEQYF.

By frequency, this clone registers medium-sized. CDR3 sequence: CASSFQTGSLSEKLFF. The chain has TRBV2 and TRBJ1-4; TCRdb outputs TRBD1, but without DNA this stays unchecked. Germline V CDR1 and CDR2: SNHLY, FYNNEI. The CDR3 length is 16 residues. No DNA accompanies this entry.

V usage is TRBV6-6 and J usage is TRBJ1-2. Looked up from germline, CDR1 is MNHNY and CDR2 is SVGAGI (reference sequence). The CDR3 runs to 12 residues. The DNA is not on file. CDR3 amino acids: CVAVGGVYGYTF.

The chain has TRBV6-1 and TRBJ1-4. The germline V gene encodes CDR1 MNHNS and CDR2 SASEGT. The CDR3 spans 15 residues. No coding sequence is recorded. The CDR3: CASTLRDGYNEKLFF.

This clone is classed as medium-sized by frequency. V usage is TRBV7-2 and J usage is TRBJ2-1. CDR3 size: 11 residues. DNA for this receptor is not on file. The germline CDR1 and CDR2 sequences are SGHTA and FQGNSA. CDR3 residues: CASSFYNEQFF.

V usage is TRBV9 and J usage is TRBJ1-2; TCRdb names TRBD1, which stays unverified in the absence of DNA. Germline V gene lookup returns CDR1 SGDLS and CDR2 YYNGEE. The CDR3 loop spans 15 amino acids. There is no recorded DNA. The CDR3 reads CASSLWDRTNYGYTF.

J is TRBJ1-1 and V is TRBV6-1. This CDR3 is 12 amino acids long. No coding sequence is recorded. CDR1 is MNHNS and CDR2 is SASEGT in the germline V gene. CDR3 residues: CASSDRGTEAFF.

This rearrangement joins TRBV19 to TRBJ1-5; TCRdb's D call of TRBD1 is untestable without DNA. There are 16 residues in the CDR3. The DNA is unrecorded. Germline V CDR1 and CDR2: LNHDA, SQIVND (reference sequence). This chain's CDR3 is CASTPPPGTGRPPQHF.

J is TRBJ2-1 and V is TRBV4-1; no DNA is available, so the TRBD2 call from TCRdb remains unchecked. The CDR3 contains 17 residues. Only the protein is on record. Germline lookup yields CDR1 MGHRA and CDR2 YSYEKL. The CDR3 reads CASSQDRGLAGYNEQFF.

The V call is TRBV30, the J call TRBJ1-2. The CDR3 runs to 10 residues. DNA is not on record. Germline lookup yields CDR1 GTSNPN and CDR2 SVGIG (reference sequence). The CDR3 sequence: CALYTWGYTF.

The chain joins TRBV5-8 to TRBJ1-5; the TCRdb D gene call, TRBD1, has no DNA to confirm it. Looked up from germline, CDR1 is SGHTS and CDR2 is YDEGEE. This CDR3 is built from 15 residues. No nucleotide data were recorded. The CDR3 here is CASSQQGHVDQPQHF.

V usage is TRBV6-1 and J usage is TRBJ2-1; TCRdb indicates TRBD2, and absent DNA this call remains unverified. The CDR3 loop spans 15 amino acids. The nucleotide record is missing. Germline assignment: CDR1 MNHNS and CDR2 SASEGT. CDR3 residues: CASSLSGVSYNEQFF.